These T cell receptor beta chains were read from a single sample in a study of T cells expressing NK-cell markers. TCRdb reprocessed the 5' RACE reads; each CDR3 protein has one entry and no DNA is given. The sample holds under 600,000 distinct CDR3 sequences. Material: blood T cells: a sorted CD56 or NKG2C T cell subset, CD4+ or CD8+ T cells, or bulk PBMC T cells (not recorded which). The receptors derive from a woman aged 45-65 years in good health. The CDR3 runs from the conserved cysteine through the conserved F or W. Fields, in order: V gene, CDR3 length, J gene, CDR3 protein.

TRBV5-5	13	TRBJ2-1	CASSHIDYNEQFF
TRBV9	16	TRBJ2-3	CASSVGGTRMADTQYF
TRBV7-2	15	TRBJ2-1	CASSLTGTSFNEQFF
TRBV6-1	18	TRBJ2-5	CASPFSGTGGWSQETQYF
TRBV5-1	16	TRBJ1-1	CASSLDRSELGTEAFF
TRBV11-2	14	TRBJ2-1	CASSLDLPGNEQFF
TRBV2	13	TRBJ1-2	CASSATMNYGYTF
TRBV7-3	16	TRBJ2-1	CASSSLAGVSYNEQFF
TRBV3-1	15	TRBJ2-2	CASSSRAGAGGELFF
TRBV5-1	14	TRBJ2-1	CASSLETNYNEQFF
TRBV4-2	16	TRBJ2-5	CASSQGGLAVQETQYF
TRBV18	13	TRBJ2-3	CASSQTYADTQYF
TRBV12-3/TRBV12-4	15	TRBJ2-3	CASSRSGRGSRGQYF
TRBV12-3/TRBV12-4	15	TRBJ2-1	CASSFFPSAYNEQFF
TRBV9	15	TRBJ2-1	CASSFTSGRDNEQFF
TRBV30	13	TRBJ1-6	CAWSPGVRSPLHF
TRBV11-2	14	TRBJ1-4	CASSAGTGYEKLFF